Sequencing of this T cell receptor beta chain was carried out in a study of technical replicates of blood from a few donors (TCRdb year 2017). Library construction relied on the immunoSEQ multiplex PCR assay. This immuneACCESS table, as held by TCRdb, lists in-frame sequences with V and J called but not all clones. Of the missing ones, under half trace to an unresolved V gene in checked studies; the others have no known cause. The sample includes 75,000 to 85,000 clones, with about 94% observed a single time. The ten largest clones capture roughly 0.36% of the sample. In regard to this clone: This clone's antigen is unknown. The sample holds no much larger clone one base away, and base qualities are not on file.

The germline ends are 11 bases apart after V is trimmed by 4 bases and J by 0 bases. CDR1 and CDR2 are read off the germline V gene as SGDLS and YYNGEE. The CDR3 contains 15 residues, cysteine and phenylalanine counted. This entry keeps only the CDR3 DNA: 45 bases, framed from base 1. This TCR was sampled from a human donor in good health. Sequences were obtained from T cells isolated from PBMCs. The sequence joins TRBV9 to TRBJ2-1; the D gene is possibly TRBD1, with 6 bases matching. The CDR3 loop reads CASSSTGLSYNEQFF. At the DNA level, the sequence is TGTGCCAGCAGCTCTACAGGGCTCTCCTACAATGAGCAGTTCTTC.